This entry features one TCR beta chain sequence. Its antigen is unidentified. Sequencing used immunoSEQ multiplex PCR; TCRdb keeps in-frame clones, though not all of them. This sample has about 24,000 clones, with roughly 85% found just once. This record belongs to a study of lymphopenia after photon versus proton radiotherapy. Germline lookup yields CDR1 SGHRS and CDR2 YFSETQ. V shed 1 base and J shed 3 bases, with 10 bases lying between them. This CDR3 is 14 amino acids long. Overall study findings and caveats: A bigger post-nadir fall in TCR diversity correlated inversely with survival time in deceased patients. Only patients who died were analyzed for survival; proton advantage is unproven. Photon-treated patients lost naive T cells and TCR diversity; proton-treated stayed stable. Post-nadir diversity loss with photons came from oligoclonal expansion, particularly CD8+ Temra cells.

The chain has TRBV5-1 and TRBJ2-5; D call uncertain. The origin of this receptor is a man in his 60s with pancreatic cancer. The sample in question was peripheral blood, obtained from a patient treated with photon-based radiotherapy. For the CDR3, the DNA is TGCGCCAGCAGCTTGATGGTACAAGAAGAGACCCAGTACTTC. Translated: CASSLMVQEETQYF.